Listed below are T cell receptor beta chains from one sample, sequenced in a study of T cell repertoires in cytomegalovirus infection. These TCRs' antigens remain unknown. In TCRdb, the reads were re-called with MiXCR into one record per CDR3 protein. The sample carries 450,000 to 600,000 distinct CDR3 sequences, roughly 43% recorded once. The sequencing here drew on cultured PBMCs, taken from culture after CMV antigen stimulation. The receptor source for this set is a human donor in good health (CMV status not recorded). Some clones in this sample may be carry-over from other donors' samples. The CDR3 runs from the conserved cysteine through the conserved F or W. The order of the fields is D gene, V gene, J gene, CDR3 protein. D genes are given only for firm matches.

>TRBD1|TRBV6-1|TRBJ1-5
CASRETGPQWPQHF
>TRBD1|TRBV27|TRBJ1-1
CASSPDRGVTEAFF
>NA|TRBV29-1|TRBJ2-1
CSVEPESKSSYNEQFF
>NA|TRBV6-2/TRBV6-3|TRBJ1-5
CASTTPGREDQPQHF
>NA|TRBV5-6|TRBJ1-4
CASSLKGGDEKLFF
>TRBD2|TRBV6-2/TRBV6-3|TRBJ2-7
CASSYSKLAGGYEQYF
>TRBD1|TRBV7-9|TRBJ2-5
CASSTQGGQETQYF
>NA|TRBV10-3|TRBJ1-2
CAISDRNYGYTF
>NA|TRBV4-3|TRBJ2-5
CASSQLGDGQETQYF
>NA|TRBV10-3|TRBJ1-2
CAISESEEGPQLYGYTF
>TRBD2|TRBV6-1|TRBJ2-7
CASSELAGEQYF
>NA|TRBV18|TRBJ1-2
CASSPEEGDGYTF
>NA|TRBV7-6|TRBJ2-5
CASSPPFGPQYF
>NA|TRBV7-2|TRBJ2-7
CASSPGGSVYEQYF
>TRBD2|TRBV7-2|TRBJ2-7
CASSFRVAGGETYEQYF
>NA|TRBV6-5|TRBJ2-3
CASSYRGTSTDTQYF
>NA|TRBV2|TRBJ1-2
CASGALGQRDGYTF
>NA|TRBV6-2/TRBV6-3|TRBJ2-7
CASRRFGGTYEQYF
>NA|TRBV12-3/TRBV12-4|TRBJ2-2
CASSLITRGPGELFF
>TRBD2|TRBV11-2|TRBJ2-7
CASSLESGRAYEQYF
>NA|TRBV6-6|TRBJ1-1
CASSYDLNTEAFF
>NA|TRBV19|TRBJ1-4
CASTGEEKLFF
>NA|TRBV7-2|TRBJ2-3
CASSLGDHPTDTQYF
>NA|TRBV6-6|TRBJ1-6
CASSPTGSDSPLHF
>NA|TRBV7-2|TRBJ2-7
CASSQDTTYEQYF
>TRBD2|TRBV7-8|TRBJ2-1
CASSLGGLTNEQFF
>TRBD1|TRBV12-3/TRBV12-4|TRBJ1-3
CASSSPGQSMSSGNTIYF
>NA|TRBV7-6|TRBJ2-3
CASSLVGTSTDTQYF
>NA|TRBV27|TRBJ1-2
CATVHADGYTF
>NA|TRBV7-2|TRBJ1-2
CASSLYGINYGYTF
>TRBD2|TRBV5-1|TRBJ2-3
CASRTSGRTTQYF
>TRBD2|TRBV7-8|TRBJ2-7
CASSLWMTSGNYEQYF
>NA|TRBV27|TRBJ1-6
CASSFITQSLSPLHF
>TRBD1|TRBV28|TRBJ2-5
CASSHRGIRETQYF
>NA|TRBV7-6|TRBJ2-3
CASSPGPHTQYF
>NA|TRBV7-2|TRBJ2-2
CASSLLLIANTGELFF
>NA|TRBV7-2|TRBJ2-5
CASSTGHPRTQYF
>TRBD1|TRBV6-1|TRBJ1-5
CASSEGAGGQPQHF
>NA|TRBV20-1|TRBJ2-3
CSARPGADTQYF
>TRBD1|TRBV4-1|TRBJ1-5
CASSRTTGGKKPQHF
>NA|TRBV7-8|TRBJ2-2
CASSPGLTGELFF
>NA|TRBV4-1|TRBJ1-1
CASSQEWGAVNTEAFF
>NA|TRBV7-9|TRBJ2-7
CASSLAIDRSYEQYF
>NA|TRBV6-2/TRBV6-3|TRBJ1-1
CASRETWEGTEAFF
>TRBD2|TRBV10-3|TRBJ2-1
CAISESRTSGNEQFF
>NA|TRBV11-2|TRBJ1-4
CASSSYYEKLFF
>TRBD2|TRBV7-2|TRBJ2-5
CASSPGRGIAGPETQYF
>TRBD2|TRBV7-8|TRBJ2-2
CASSRDYITNTGELFF
>NA|TRBV9|TRBJ2-1
CASSARSRGGNEQFF
>TRBD2|TRBV4-1|TRBJ2-1
CASSQESTAGGPGEQFF
>NA|TRBV20-1|TRBJ2-5
CSPSGGKETQYF
>TRBD1|TRBV7-8|TRBJ1-3
CATTIGQVYSSGNTIYF
>TRBD1|TRBV20-1|TRBJ2-5
CSARDLQGSLTQYF
>NA|TRBV28|TRBJ2-3
CASRYGPSTDTQYF